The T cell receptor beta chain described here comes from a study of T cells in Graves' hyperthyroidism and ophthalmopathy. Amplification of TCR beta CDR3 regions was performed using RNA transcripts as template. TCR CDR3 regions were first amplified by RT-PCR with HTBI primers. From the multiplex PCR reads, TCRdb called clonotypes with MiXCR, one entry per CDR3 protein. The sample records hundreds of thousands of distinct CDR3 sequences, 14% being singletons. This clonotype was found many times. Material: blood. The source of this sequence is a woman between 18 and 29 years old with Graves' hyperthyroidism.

The CDR3 spells CASSLTGREGYTF. CDR3 in DNA: TGTGCCAGCAGCTTGACTGGGCGGGAAGGCTACACCTTC. The J gene is TRBJ1-2, the V gene TRBV11-2, with D unresolved. The CDR3 sequence is 13 residues long. V was shortened by 3 bases and J by 8 bases, with 13 bases between the two germline ends. CDR1 is SGHAT and CDR2 is FQNNGV in the germline V gene.